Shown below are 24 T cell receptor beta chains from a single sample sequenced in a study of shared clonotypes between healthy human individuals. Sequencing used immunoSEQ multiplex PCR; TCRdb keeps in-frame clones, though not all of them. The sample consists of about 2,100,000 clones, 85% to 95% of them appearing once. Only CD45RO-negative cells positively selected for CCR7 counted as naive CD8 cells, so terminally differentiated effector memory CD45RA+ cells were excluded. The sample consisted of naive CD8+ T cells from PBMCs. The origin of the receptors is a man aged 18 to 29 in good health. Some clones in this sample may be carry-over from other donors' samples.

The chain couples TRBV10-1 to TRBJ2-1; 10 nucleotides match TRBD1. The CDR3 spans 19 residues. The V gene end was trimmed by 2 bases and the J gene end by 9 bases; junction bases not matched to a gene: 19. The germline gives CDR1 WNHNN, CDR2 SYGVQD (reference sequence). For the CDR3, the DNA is TGCGCCAGCAGTGAGAGGAACCCGGACAGGGGGATGGTGGATGCTGAGCAGTTCTTC. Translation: CASSERNPDRGMVDAEQFF.

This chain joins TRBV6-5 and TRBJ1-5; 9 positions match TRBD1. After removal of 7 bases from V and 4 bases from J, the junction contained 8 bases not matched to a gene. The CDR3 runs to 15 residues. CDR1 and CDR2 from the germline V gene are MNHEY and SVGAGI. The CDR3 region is CASTQDRGGNQPQHF. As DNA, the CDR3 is TGTGCCAGCACCCAAGACAGGGGGGGAAATCAGCCCCAGCATTTT.

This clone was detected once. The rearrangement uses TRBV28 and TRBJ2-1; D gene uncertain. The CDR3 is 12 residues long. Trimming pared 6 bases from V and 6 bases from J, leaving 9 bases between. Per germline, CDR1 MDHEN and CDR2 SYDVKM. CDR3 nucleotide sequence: TGTGCCAGCAGCCCCTCCCGCAATGAGCAGTTCTTC. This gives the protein CASSPSRNEQFF.

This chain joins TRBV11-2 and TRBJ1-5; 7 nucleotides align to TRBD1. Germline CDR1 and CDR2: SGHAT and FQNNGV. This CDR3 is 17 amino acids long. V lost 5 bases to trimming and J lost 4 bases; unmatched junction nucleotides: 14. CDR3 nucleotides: TGTGCCAGCAGCCCCGGGACAGACGTAATGGGTAATCAGCCCCAGCATTTT. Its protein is CASSPGTDVMGNQPQHF. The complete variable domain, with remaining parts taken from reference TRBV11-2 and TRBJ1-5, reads EAGVAQSPRYKIIEKRQSVAFWCNPISGHATLYWYQQILGQGPKLLIQFQNNGVVDDSQLPKDRFSAERLKGVDSTLKIQPAKLEDSAVYLCASSPGTDVMGNQPQHFGDGTRLSIL.

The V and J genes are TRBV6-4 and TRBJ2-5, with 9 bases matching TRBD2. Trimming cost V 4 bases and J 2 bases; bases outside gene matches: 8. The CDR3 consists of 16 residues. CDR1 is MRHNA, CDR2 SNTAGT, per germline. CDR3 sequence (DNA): TGTGCCAGCAGTGTGGATGGCGGGAGGGAACAAGAGACCCAGTACTTC. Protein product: CASSVDGGREQETQYF.

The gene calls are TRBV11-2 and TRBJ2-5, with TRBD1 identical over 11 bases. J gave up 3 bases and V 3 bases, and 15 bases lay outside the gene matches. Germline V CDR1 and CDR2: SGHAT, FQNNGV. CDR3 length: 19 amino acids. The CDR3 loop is CASSFFFIPGQGVEETQYF. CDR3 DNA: TGTGCCAGCAGCTTCTTCTTCATCCCGGGACAGGGGGTTGAAGAGACCCAGTACTTC.

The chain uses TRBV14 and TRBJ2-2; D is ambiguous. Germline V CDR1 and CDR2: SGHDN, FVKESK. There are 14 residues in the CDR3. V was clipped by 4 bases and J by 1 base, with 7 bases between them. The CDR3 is CASSLLGNTGELFF. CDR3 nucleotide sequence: TGTGCCAGCAGCCTATTAGGGAACACCGGGGAGCTGTTTTTT.

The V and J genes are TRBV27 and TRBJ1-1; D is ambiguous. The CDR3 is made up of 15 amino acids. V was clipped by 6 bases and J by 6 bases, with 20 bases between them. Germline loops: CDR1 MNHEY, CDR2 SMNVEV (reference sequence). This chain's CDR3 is CASSPLAGHWSEAFF. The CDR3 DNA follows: TGTGCCAGCAGCCCTTTGGCCGGGCATTGGTCTGAAGCTTTCTTT.

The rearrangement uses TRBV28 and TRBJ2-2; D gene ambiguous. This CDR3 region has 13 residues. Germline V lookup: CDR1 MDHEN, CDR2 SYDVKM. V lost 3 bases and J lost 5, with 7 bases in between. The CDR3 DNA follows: TGTGCCAGCAGTTTTGGAGTTACCGGGGAGCTGTTTTTT. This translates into CASSFGVTGELFF.

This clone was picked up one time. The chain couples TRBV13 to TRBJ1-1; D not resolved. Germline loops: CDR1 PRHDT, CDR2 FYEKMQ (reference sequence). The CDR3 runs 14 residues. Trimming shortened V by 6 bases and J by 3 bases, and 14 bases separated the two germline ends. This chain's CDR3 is CASSPQTKDTEAFF. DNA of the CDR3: TGTGCCAGCAGTCCTCAGACTAAGGACACTGAAGCTTTCTTT.

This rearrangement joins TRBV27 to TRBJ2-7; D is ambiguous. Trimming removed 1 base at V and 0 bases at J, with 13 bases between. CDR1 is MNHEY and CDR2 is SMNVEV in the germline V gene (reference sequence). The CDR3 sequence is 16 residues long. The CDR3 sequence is CASSLFRQAISYEQYF. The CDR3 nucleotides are TGTGCCAGCAGTTTATTTCGGCAGGCGATCTCCTACGAGCAGTACTTC.

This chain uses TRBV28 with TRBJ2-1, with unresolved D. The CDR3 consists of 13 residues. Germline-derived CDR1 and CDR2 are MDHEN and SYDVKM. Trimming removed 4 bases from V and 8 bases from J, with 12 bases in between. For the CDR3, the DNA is TGTGCCAGCAGTTCTCTTTTTTTGCATGAGCAGTTCTTC. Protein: CASSSLFLHEQFF.

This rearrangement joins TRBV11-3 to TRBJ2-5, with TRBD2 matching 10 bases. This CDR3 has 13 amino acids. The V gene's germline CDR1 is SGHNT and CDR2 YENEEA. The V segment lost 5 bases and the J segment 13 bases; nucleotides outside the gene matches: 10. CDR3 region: CASSKAGGGRLYF. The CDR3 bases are TGTGCCAGCAGCAAAGCGGGAGGGGGACGTTTGTACTTC.

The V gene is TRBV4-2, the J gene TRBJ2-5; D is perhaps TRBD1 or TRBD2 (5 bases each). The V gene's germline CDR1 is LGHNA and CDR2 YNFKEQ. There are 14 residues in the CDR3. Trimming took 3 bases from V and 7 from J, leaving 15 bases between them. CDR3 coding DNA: TGTGCCAGCAGCCAGGGGACCCAGGTGGGGACCCAGTACTTC. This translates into CASSQGTQVGTQYF.

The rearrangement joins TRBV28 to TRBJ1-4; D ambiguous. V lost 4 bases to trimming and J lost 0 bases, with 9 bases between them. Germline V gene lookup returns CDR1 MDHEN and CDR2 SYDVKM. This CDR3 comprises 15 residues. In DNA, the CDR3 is TGTGCCAGCAGTTGGAGGCTTGCAACTAATGAAAAACTGTTTTTT. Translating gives CASSWRLATNEKLFF.

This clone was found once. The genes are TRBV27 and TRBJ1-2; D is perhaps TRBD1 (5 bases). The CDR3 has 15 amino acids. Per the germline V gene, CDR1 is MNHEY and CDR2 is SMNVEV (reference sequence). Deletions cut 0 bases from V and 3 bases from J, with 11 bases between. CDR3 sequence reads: CASSLSSGRYYGYTF. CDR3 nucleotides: TGTGCCAGCAGTTTATCGTCGGGGCGGTACTATGGCTACACCTTC.

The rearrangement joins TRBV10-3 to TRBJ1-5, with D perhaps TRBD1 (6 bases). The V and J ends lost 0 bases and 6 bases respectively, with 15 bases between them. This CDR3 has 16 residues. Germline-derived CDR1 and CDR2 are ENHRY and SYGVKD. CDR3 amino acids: CAISESWQGILQPQHF. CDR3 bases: TGTGCCATCAGTGAGTCGTGGCAGGGGATTCTTCAGCCCCAGCATTTT.

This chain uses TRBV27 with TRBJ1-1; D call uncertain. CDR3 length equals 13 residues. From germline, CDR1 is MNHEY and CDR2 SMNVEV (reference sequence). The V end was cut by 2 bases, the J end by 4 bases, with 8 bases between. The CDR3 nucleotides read TGTGCCAGCAGTTTAATCGGGAGCACTGAAGCTTTCTTT. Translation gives CASSLIGSTEAFF.

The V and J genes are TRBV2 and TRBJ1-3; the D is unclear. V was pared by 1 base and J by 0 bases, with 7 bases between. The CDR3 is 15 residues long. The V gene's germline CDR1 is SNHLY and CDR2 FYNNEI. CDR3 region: CASSEDMSSGNTIYF. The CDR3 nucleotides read TGTGCCAGCAGTGAAGACATGTCCTCTGGAAACACCATATATTTT.

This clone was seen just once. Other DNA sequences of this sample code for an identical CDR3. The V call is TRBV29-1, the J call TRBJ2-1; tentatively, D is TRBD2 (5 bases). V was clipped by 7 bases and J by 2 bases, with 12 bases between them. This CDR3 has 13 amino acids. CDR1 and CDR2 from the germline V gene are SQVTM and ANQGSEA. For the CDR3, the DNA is TGCAGCGCCCAAGGAGGTACCTACAATGAGCAGTTCTTC. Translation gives CSAQGGTYNEQFF.

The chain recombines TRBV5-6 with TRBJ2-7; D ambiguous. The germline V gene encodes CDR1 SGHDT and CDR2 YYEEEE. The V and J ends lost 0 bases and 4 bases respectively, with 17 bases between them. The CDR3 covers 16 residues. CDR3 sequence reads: CASSLGYGTTRYEQYF. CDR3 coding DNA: TGTGCCAGCAGCTTGGGGTACGGTACCACCCGGTACGAGCAGTACTTC.

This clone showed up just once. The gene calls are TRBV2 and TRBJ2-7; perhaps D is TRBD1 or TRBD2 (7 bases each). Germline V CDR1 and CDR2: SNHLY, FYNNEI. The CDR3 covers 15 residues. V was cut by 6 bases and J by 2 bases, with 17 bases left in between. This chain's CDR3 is CASRGGDSKPYEQYF. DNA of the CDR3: TGTGCCAGCAGGGGGGGGGACAGCAAACCCTACGAGCAGTACTTC.

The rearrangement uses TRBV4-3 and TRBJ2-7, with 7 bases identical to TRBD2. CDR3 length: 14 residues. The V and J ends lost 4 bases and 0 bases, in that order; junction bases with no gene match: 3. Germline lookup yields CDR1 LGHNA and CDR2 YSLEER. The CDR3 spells CASSLGGSSYEQYF. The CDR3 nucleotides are TGCGCCAGCAGCCTCGGCGGGAGCTCCTACGAGCAGTACTTC.

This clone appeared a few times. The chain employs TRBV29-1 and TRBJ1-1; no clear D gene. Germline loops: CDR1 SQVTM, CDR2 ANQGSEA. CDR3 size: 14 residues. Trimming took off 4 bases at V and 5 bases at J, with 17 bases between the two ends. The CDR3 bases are TGCAGCGTTGTTGGCGACCCGTTTGGGACTGAAGCTTTCTTT. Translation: CSVVGDPFGTEAFF.